The TCR beta chain described here comes from a study of cytomegalovirus exposure and HLA in healthy donors. Overall study findings and caveats: Several of the most significant clusters appeared linked to common viral pathogens, based on a later analysis.

V gave up 6 bases and J gave up 0 bases, with 14 bases separating them. The CDR3 extends over 15 amino acids. Germline lookup yields CDR1 MNHEY and CDR2 SVGAGI. Primers for the PCR totalled 60 Vbeta and 13 Jbeta. The protocol was immunoSEQ multiplex PCR, while the TCRdb copy is restricted to in-frame clones and leaves out a portion. The sample consists of 99,000 or so clones, roughly 83% of them appearing once. Comments on this clone: Antigen specificity is unknown.

The genes are TRBV6-5 and TRBJ1-1; no firm D call. Sequencing was carried out using PBMCs. The receptor's source is a male donor in good health and CMV-seropositive. CDR3 DNA sequence: TGTGCCAGCAGGCCCAGTGGCAACATGAACACTGAAGCTTTCTTT. Protein sequence: CASRPSGNMNTEAFF.